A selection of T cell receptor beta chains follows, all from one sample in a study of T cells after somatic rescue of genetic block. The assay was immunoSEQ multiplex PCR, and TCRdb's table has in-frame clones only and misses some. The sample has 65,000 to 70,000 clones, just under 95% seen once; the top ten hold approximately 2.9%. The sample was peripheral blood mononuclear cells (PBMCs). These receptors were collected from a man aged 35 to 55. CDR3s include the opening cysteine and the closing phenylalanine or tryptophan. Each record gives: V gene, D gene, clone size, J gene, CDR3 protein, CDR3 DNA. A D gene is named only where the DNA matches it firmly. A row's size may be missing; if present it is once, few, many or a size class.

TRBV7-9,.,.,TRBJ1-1,CASSLVWGSTEAFF,TGTGCCAGCAGCTTAGTTTGGGGCTCTACTGAAGCTTTCTTT
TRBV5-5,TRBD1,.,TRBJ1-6,CASSWGTVYSPLHF,TGTGCCAGCAGCTGGGGGACAGTTTATTCACCCCTCCACTTT
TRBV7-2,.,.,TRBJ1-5,CASSGNNQPQHF,TGTGCCAGCAGCGGGAACAATCAGCCCCAGCATTTT
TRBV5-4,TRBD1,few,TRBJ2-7,CASRPRGMAYEQYF,TGTGCCAGCAGACCCAGGGGGATGGCCTACGAGCAGTACTTC
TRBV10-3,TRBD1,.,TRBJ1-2,CAISPGGSYTF,TGTGCCATCAGCCCAGGGGGTAGCTACACCTTC
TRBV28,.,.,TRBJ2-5,CASSPRQVETQYF,TGTGCCAGCAGTCCGAGACAGGTGGAGACCCAGTACTTC
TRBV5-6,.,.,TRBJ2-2,CASSSPGLNTGELFF,TGTGCCAGCAGCAGCCCGGGACTCAACACCGGGGAGCTGTTTTTT
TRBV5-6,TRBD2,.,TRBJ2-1,CASSFFSGSSRDNEQFF,TGTGCCAGCAGCTTTTTTAGCGGGAGTTCCCGGGACAATGAGCAGTTCTTC
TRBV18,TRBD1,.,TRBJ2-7,CASSPFRRDSYEQYF,TGTGCCAGCTCACCTTTCAGAAGGGACAGCTACGAGCAGTACTTC
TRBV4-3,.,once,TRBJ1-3,CASSQDRLTSAGNTIYF,TGCGCCAGCAGCCAAGATAGACTCACCTCGGCTGGAAACACCATATATTTT
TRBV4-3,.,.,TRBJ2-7,CASSQDLLENEQYF,TGCGCCAGCAGCCAAGATTTGCTCGAGAACGAGCAGTACTTC
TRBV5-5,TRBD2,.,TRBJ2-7,CASSLAGAGDDEQYF,TGTGCCAGCAGCTTGGCCGGAGCGGGGGACGACGAGCAGTACTTC
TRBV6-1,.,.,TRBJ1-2,CASIDTHGYTF,TGTGCCAGCATCGACACCCATGGCTACACCTTC
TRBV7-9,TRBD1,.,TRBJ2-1,CASRTGGSYNEQFF,TGTGCCAGCCGTACAGGGGGTTCCTACAATGAGCAGTTCTTC
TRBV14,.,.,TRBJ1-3,CASSQITNSGNTIYF,TGTGCCAGCAGCCAAATCACTAACTCTGGAAACACCATATATTTT
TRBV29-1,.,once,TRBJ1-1,CSVVGQGHTEAFF,TGCAGCGTTGTTGGGCAGGGTCACACTGAAGCTTTCTTT
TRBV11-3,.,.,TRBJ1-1,CASSLGGAARNTEAFF,TGTGCCAGCAGCTTAGGAGGGGCAGCGAGGAACACTGAAGCTTTCTTT
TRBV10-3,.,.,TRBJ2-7,CAISESTGAGEVYEQYF,TGTGCCATCAGTGAGTCAACGGGGGCAGGGGAAGTCTACGAGCAGTACTTC
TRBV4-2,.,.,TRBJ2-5,CASSQDQYGAWQTQYF,TGTGCCAGCAGCCAAGATCAGTACGGGGCTTGGCAGACCCAGTACTTC
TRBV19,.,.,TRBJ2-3,CASSMMEDTQYF,TGTGCCAGTAGTATGATGGAAGATACGCAGTATTTT
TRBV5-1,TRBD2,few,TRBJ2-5,CASSLGLAGNGETQYF,TGCGCCAGCAGCCTCGGACTAGCGGGGAACGGGGAGACCCAGTACTTC
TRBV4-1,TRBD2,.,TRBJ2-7,CASSHSGNYEQYF,TGCGCCAGCAGCCATAGCGGGAACTACGAGCAGTACTTC
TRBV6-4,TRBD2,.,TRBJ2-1,CASSRAGDRNEQFF,TGTGCCAGCAGTCGAGCGGGAGATCGAAATGAGCAGTTCTTC
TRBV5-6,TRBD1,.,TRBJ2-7,CASSGQGLTHEQYF,TGTGCCAGCAGTGGACAGGGATTGACCCACGAGCAGTACTTC
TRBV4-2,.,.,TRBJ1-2,CASSLTRGGNGYTF,TGTGCCAGCAGCCTTACCCGAGGGGGGAATGGCTACACCTTC
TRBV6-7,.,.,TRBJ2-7,CASSYSRARQYF,TGTGCCAGCAGTTACTCCCGGGCGAGGCAGTACTTC
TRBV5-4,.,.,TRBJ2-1,CASSLVGSPYNEQFF,TGTGCCAGCAGCTTGGTCGGGAGTCCCTACAATGAGCAGTTCTTC
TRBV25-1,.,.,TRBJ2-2,CASSERGASELFF,TGTGCCAGCAGTGAACGGGGGGCGAGTGAGCTGTTTTTT
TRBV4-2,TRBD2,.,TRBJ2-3,CASSQAPSGGTPHTQYF,TGTGCCAGCAGCCAAGCACCTAGCGGGGGGACACCTCATACGCAGTATTTT
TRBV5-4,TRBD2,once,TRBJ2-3,CASRALAVTDTQYF,TGTGCCAGCAGGGCACTAGCGGTCACAGATACGCAGTATTTT
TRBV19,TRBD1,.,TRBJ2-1,CASSPGTGGNEQFF,TGTGCCAGTAGTCCTGGGACAGGGGGCAATGAGCAGTTCTTC
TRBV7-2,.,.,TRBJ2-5,CASSLSARPQETQYF,TGTGCCAGCAGCTTATCAGCGCGTCCACAAGAGACCCAGTACTTC
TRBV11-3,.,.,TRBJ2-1,CASSLNYRNEQFF,TGTGCCAGCAGCCTAAACTACAGAAATGAGCAGTTCTTC
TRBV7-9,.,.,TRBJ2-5,CASSLAPETQYF,TGTGCCAGCAGCTTAGCGCCGGAGACCCAGTACTTC
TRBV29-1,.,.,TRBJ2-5,CSVGGPSRETQYF,TGCAGCGTTGGGGGGCCTAGCAGGGAGACCCAGTACTTC